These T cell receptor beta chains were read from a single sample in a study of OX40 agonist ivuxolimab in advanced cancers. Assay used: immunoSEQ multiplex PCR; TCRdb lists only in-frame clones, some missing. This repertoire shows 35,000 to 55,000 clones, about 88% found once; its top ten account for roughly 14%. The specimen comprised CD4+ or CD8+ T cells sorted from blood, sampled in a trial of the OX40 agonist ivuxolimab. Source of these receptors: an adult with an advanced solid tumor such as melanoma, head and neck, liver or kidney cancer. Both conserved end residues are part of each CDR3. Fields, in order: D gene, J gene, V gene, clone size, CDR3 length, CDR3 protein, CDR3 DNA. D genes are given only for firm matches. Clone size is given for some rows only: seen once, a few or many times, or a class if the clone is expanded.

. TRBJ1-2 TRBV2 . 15 CASSAGGSYGYGYTF TGTGCCAGCAGTGCCGGCGGGAGCTACGGATATGGCTACACCTTC
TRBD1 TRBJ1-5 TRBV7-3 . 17 CASSLRGQGLGNQPQHF TGTGCCAGCAGCTTAAGAGGACAGGGACTCGGAAATCAGCCCCAGCATTTT
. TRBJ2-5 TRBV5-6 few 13 CASSLSKQETQYF TGTGCCAGCAGCTTGTCTAAGCAAGAGACCCAGTACTTC
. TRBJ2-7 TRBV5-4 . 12 CASSLTSYEQYF TGTGCCAGCAGCCTTACATCCTACGAGCAGTACTTC
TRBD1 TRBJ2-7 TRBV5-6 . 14 CASRGQGHSYEQYF TGTGCCAGCAGGGGACAGGGACACTCCTACGAGCAGTACTTC
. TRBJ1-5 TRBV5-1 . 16 CASSFAPRSQGQPQHF TGCGCCAGCAGCTTTGCCCCCAGGTCTCAGGGGCAGCCCCAGCATTTT
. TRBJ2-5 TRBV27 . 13 CASTLSPGETQYF TGTGCCAGCACCCTCAGTCCAGGGGAGACCCAGTACTTC
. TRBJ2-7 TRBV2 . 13 CASSVVGGYEQYF TGTGCCAGCAGTGTTGTCGGCGGCTACGAGCAGTACTTC
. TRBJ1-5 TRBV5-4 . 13 CASSYYSNQPQHF TGTGCCAGCAGCTATTACAGCAATCAGCCCCAGCATTTT
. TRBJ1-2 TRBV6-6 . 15 CASSKSDGVGYGYTF TGTGCCAGCAGTAAAAGCGACGGGGTGGGCTATGGCTACACCTTC
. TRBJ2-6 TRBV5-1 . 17 CASSWDGGNSGANVLTF TGCGCCAGCAGTTGGGACGGGGGCAACTCTGGGGCCAACGTCCTGACTTTC
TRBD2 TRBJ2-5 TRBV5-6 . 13 CASSLVGGETQYF TGTGCCAGCAGCTTGGTCGGGGGGGAGACCCAGTACTTC
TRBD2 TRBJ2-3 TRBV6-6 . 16 CASSPERLAVTDTQYF TGTGCCAGCAGTCCAGAAAGACTAGCAGTCACAGATACGCAGTATTTT
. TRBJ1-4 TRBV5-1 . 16 CASSLGTSLTNEKLFF TGCGCCAGCAGCTTGGGGACATCCCTAACTAATGAAAAACTGTTTTTT
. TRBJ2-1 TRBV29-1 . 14 CSVEAGQYVYEQFF TGCAGCGTTGAGGCGGGACAGTACGTCTATGAGCAGTTCTTC
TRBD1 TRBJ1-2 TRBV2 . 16 CASSEAKTGQRYGYTF TGTGCCAGCAGTGAAGCCAAGACAGGGCAGCGCTATGGCTACACCTTC
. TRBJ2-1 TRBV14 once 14 CASSQDVGWDEQFF TGTGCCAGCAGCCAAGATGTGGGGTGGGATGAGCAGTTCTTC
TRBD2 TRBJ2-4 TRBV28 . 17 CASRRVGAGEAKNIQYF TGTGCCAGCAGGCGGGTCGGGGCGGGGGAAGCCAAAAACATTCAGTACTTC
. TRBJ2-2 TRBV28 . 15 CASSQGGANTGELFF TGTGCCAGCAGCCAGGGGGGGGCGAACACCGGGGAGCTGTTTTTT
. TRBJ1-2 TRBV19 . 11 CAPTGSLGYTF TGTGCCCCAACCGGTTCCCTTGGCTACACCTTC
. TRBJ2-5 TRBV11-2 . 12 CASSLVASSKYF TGTGCCAGCAGCTTAGTTGCTAGTAGCAAGTACTTC
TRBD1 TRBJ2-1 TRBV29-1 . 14 CSVGPGTGYNEQFF TGCAGCGTCGGACCCGGGACAGGTTACAATGAGCAGTTCTTC
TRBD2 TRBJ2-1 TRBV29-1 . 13 CSVASGGYNEQFF TGCAGCGTGGCTAGCGGAGGGTACAATGAGCAGTTCTTC
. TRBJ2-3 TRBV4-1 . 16 CASSQERGPSTDTQYF TGCGCCAGCAGCCAAGAAAGGGGACCGAGCACAGATACGCAGTATTTT
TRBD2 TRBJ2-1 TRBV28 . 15 CAIARAGVVDNEQFF TGTGCCATCGCACGGGCGGGGGTGGTCGATAATGAGCAGTTCTTC
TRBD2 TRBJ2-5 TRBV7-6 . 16 CASSTLAGVRMETQYF TGTGCCAGCAGCACCTTAGCGGGAGTGCGTATGGAGACCCAGTACTTC
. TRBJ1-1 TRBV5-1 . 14 CASSPGTTNTEAFF TGCGCCAGCAGTCCCGGGACGACGAACACTGAAGCTTTCTTT
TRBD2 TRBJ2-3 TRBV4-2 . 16 CASSQDGAGALDTQYF TGTGCCAGCAGCCAAGACGGTGCGGGAGCTTTAGATACGCAGTATTTT